Described below is a single T cell receptor beta chain sequence and its context. The sample originates from a study of blood T cell repertoires in COVID-19. How the authors handled the data: Reference gene primers were amplified, and this amplification served to estimate nucleated cell counts. TCRdb's table, derived via immunoSEQ multiplex PCR, lists solely in-frame clones and lacks some. From that table come the V and J calls and clone size; the DNA was used to work out D and trimming. This sample carries 250,000 or so clones, about 85% of them seen once, and the ten largest clones take approximately 6.6%. Participants' reported clinical history set cohort assignment. Within the 2 weeks before study entry, each person in the exposed group met a COVID-19 case. CDR1 and CDR2 from the germline V gene are LGHDT and YNNKEL (reference sequence). The CDR3 has 13 amino acids. With 6 bases removed from V and 2 bases from J, the gap between germline ends came to 9 bases.

The chain recombines TRBV3-1 (or the pseudogene TRBV3-2) with TRBJ2-3, with a possible D match to TRBD1 (6 bases). The origin of this receptor is a woman aged 45-59 years who had been exposed to COVID-19. Specimen: PBMCs or T cells enriched from blood (not recorded which). The CDR3 sequence is CASRGAATDTQYF. CDR3 coding DNA: TGTGCCAGCAGGGGGGCGGCCACAGATACGCAGTATTTT.